The clone carrying this TCR beta chain was counted only a few times. Its antigen is unidentified. This sample was included in a study of early T cells in non-severe SARS-CoV-2 infection. Broader study findings: VDJdb matching favored anti-spike CD8 responses, missing private and CD4 specificities.

The library protocol tagged individual cDNA molecules with unique molecular identifiers. In TCRdb, the 5' RACE reads were re-called with MiXCR into one record per CDR3 protein. Of about 70,000 distinct CDR3 sequences listed, 12% are singletons. This CDR3 spans 19 amino acids. V lost 4 bases and J lost 0; bases outside the gene matches: 6. Germline CDR1 and CDR2: MGHRA and YSYEKL. The clonotype originates from an adult who was a healthcare worker with PCR-confirmed SARS-CoV-2 infection or an uninfected control (not recorded which). The donor label of this sample is uncertain. The sequences come from whole blood, collected at baseline. The V gene is TRBV4-1, the J gene TRBJ2-1; 16 bases align to TRBD2. Written as DNA, the CDR3 is TGCGCCAGCAGCCGAGGGACTAGCGGGGGGGCGAGCTCCTACAATGAGCAGTTCTTC. Protein: CASSRGTSGGASSYNEQFF.